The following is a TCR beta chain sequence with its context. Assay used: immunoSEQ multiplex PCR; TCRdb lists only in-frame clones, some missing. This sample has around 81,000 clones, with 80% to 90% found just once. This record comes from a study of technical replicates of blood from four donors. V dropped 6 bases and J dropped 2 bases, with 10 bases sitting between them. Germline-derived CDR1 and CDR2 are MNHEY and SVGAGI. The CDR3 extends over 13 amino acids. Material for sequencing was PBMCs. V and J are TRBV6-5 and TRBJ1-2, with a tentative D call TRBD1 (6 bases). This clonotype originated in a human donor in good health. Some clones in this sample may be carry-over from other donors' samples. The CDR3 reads CASRQGFNYGYTF. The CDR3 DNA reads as TGTGCCAGCAGACAGGGTTTCAACTATGGCTACACCTTC.